The rows below give T cell receptor beta chains drawn from one sample of a study of shared clonotypes between healthy human individuals. Assay used: immunoSEQ multiplex PCR; TCRdb lists only in-frame clones, some missing. The sample has fewer than 700,000 clones; about 95% are singletons. The material sequenced was naive CD8+ T cells sorted from blood. The receptors come from a woman aged 30 to 39 in good health. Both conserved end residues are part of each CDR3. A D gene is named only where the DNA matches it firmly. Clone size is shown for a subset of rows, as once, few, many or a class of expanded clone.

-	TRBV6-5	-	TRBJ2-3	CASSYSRGSTDTQYF	TGTGCCAGCAGTTACTCGCGGGGAAGCACAGATACGCAGTATTTT
-	TRBV7-9	TRBD1	TRBJ2-7	CASVQDRGPYEQYF	TGTGCCAGCGTTCAGGACAGGGGGCCCTACGAGCAGTACTTC
-	TRBV14	TRBD2	TRBJ2-1	CASSQVGGVYNEQFF	TGTGCCAGCAGCCAAGTTGGGGGGGTATACAATGAGCAGTTCTTC
-	TRBV7-2	-	TRBJ2-7	CASSENLSGYEQYF	TGTGCCAGCAGCGAAAATCTGTCCGGCTACGAGCAGTACTTC
-	TRBV5-6	TRBD2	TRBJ2-1	CASSFTREGPYNEQFF	TGTGCCAGCAGCTTTACGCGGGAGGGCCCTTACAATGAGCAGTTCTTC
-	TRBV4-1	TRBD1	TRBJ2-7	CASSPTGQTTYEQYF	TGCGCCAGCAGCCCTACGGGACAGACTACCTACGAGCAGTACTTC
-	TRBV6-5	-	TRBJ1-4	CASSYSNFAGLEKLFF	TGTGCCAGCAGTTACTCGAACTTCGCTGGACTCGAAAAACTGTTTTTT
-	TRBV5-5	-	TRBJ1-5	CASRGEGSNQPQHF	TGTGCCAGCAGAGGGGAGGGAAGCAATCAGCCCCAGCATTTT
-	TRBV7-2	-	TRBJ1-2	CASSLSQVSLYYGYTF	TGTGCCAGCAGCTTGAGTCAGGTCTCGCTCTACTATGGCTACACCTTC
-	TRBV28	TRBD2	TRBJ2-7	CATETRDYHKAGSYEQYF	TGTGCCACTGAAACCCGGGACTACCATAAAGCCGGCTCCTACGAGCAGTACTTC
few	TRBV27	-	TRBJ1-5	CASSLTPRQPQHF	TGTGCCAGCAGTTTGACTCCCCGGCAGCCCCAGCATTTT
-	TRBV29-1	-	TRBJ2-7	CSVVPSNYYEQYF	TGCAGCGTTGTACCTAGCAACTACTACGAGCAGTACTTC
-	TRBV5-4	-	TRBJ2-1	CASSFMGEQFF	TGTGCCAGCAGCTTTATGGGTGAGCAGTTCTTC
-	TRBV28	-	TRBJ2-5	CASSPTSLRETQYF	TGTGCCAGCAGCCCAACCTCGCTCAGGGAGACCCAGTACTTC
-	TRBV7-9	-	TRBJ2-4	CASSINRGQHLAKNIQYF	TGTGCCAGCAGCATAAATCGAGGGCAGCACCTAGCCAAAAACATTCAGTACTTC
-	TRBV28	TRBD2	TRBJ2-6	CASIPGGGTGANVLTF	TGTGCCAGCATCCCTGGCGGGGGGACTGGGGCCAACGTCCTGACTTTC
-	TRBV5-4	TRBD2	TRBJ2-7	CASSSGQASGGKEQYF	TGTGCCAGCAGCTCGGGCCAGGCTAGCGGAGGAAAGGAGCAGTACTTC
once	TRBV28	-	TRBJ2-7	CASSFFGNSYEQYF	TGTGCCAGCAGTTTTTTTGGGAATTCCTACGAGCAGTACTTC
-	TRBV7-2	-	TRBJ2-7	CASSLGGREAYEQYF	TGTGCCAGCAGCTTAGGGGGCAGGGAGGCCTACGAGCAGTACTTC
-	TRBV28	-	TRBJ2-6	CASSAGLATGANVLTF	TGTGCCAGCTCGGCAGGCCTTGCGACTGGGGCCAACGTCCTGACTTTC
-	TRBV5-1	-	TRBJ2-1	CASSLSEAEIYNEQFF	TGCGCCAGCAGCTTGAGCGAAGCGGAAATCTACAATGAGCAGTTCTTC
once	TRBV10-3	TRBD1	TRBJ2-3	CAISMTGSTDTQYF	TGTGCCATCAGTATGACAGGGAGCACAGATACGCAGTATTTT
once	TRBV4-1	TRBD1	TRBJ1-4	CASSQDGGGTGYEKLFF	TGCGCCAGCAGCCAAGATGGTGGGGGGACAGGGTATGAAAAACTGTTTTTT
-	TRBV29-1	-	TRBJ2-5	CSVEGGKNQETQYF	TGCAGCGTTGAAGGAGGGAAAAATCAAGAGACCCAGTACTTC
-	TRBV7-6	-	TRBJ2-6	CASSEITISGANVLTF	TGTGCCAGCAGCGAAATAACCATTTCTGGGGCCAACGTCCTGACTTTC
-	TRBV13	TRBD2	TRBJ2-1	CASSFLYSSGSGNEQFF	TGTGCCAGCAGCTTCCTGTATAGCAGCGGGAGTGGCAATGAGCAGTTCTTC
-	TRBV28	TRBD1	TRBJ1-5	CASSFPRTGAISNQPQHF	TGTGCCAGCAGTTTCCCCAGGACAGGAGCCATAAGCAATCAGCCCCAGCATTTT
-	TRBV15	TRBD1	TRBJ1-1	CATSRGDYRGDTEAFF	TGTGCCACCAGCAGAGGGGATTACAGGGGGGACACTGAAGCTTTCTTT
-	TRBV30	-	TRBJ2-1	CAWSQLRGRATNEQFF	TGTGCCTGGAGCCAACTTAGGGGTAGGGCTACGAATGAGCAGTTCTTC
-	TRBV10-3	-	TRBJ1-3	CAIRAGNTIYF	TGTGCCATCAGGGCGGGAAACACCATATATTTT
-	TRBV6-5	-	TRBJ1-5	CASSVLALSNQPQHF	TGTGCCAGCAGCGTCCTCGCCCTTAGCAATCAGCCCCAGCATTTT
-	TRBV27	-	TRBJ2-1	CASSLGAGGGYNEQFF	TGTGCCAGCAGTTTAGGGGCGGGTGGCGGTTACAATGAGCAGTTCTTC
-	TRBV5-4	TRBD2	TRBJ2-2	CASSFGTSGANTGELFF	TGTGCCAGCAGCTTCGGGACTAGCGGAGCTAACACCGGGGAGCTGTTTTTT
once	TRBV5-6	TRBD1	TRBJ1-2	CASSWGTVNYGYTF	TGTGCCAGCAGCTGGGGGACAGTGAACTATGGCTACACCTTC
-	TRBV27	TRBD2	TRBJ2-3	CASSLSSGGTDTQYF	TGTGCCAGCAGTTTATCATCGGGAGGGACAGATACGCAGTATTTT
-	TRBV5-6	-	TRBJ1-3	CASSLAGSGNTIYF	TGTGCCAGCAGCTTAGCAGGATCTGGAAACACCATATATTTT
-	TRBV11-2	-	TRBJ2-1	CASSLVGGYEQFF	TGTGCCAGCAGCTTAGTTGGGGGCTATGAGCAGTTCTTC
-	TRBV11-2	-	TRBJ2-3	CASSLDTGNEADTQYF	TGTGCCAGCAGCTTAGATACGGGCAATGAGGCAGATACGCAGTATTTT
-	TRBV5-4	TRBD2	TRBJ2-3	CASSFGGVEREGNTDTQYF	TGTGCCAGCAGCTTCGGGGGCGTTGAGCGGGAGGGGAACACAGATACGCAGTATTTT
-	TRBV5-6	TRBD2	TRBJ2-1	CASSLAGGVYNEQFF	TGTGCCAGCAGCTTGGCGGGAGGGGTCTACAATGAGCAGTTCTTC
-	TRBV27	-	TRBJ2-7	CASSFSSAHEQYF	TGTGCCAGCAGTTTCAGTTCGGCGCACGAGCAGTACTTC
-	TRBV28	-	TRBJ1-5	CASSLARQGNQPQHF	TGTGCCAGCAGTTTAGCGCGGCAGGGTAATCAGCCCCAGCATTTT
-	TRBV4-1	TRBD2	TRBJ2-7	CASSQDWSPLAGARYEQYF	TGCGCCAGCAGCCAAGATTGGTCCCCTCTAGCGGGAGCACGCTACGAGCAGTACTTC
once	TRBV5-1	TRBD1	TRBJ2-7	CASRHNAGQGSYEQYF	TGCGCCAGCAGGCACAACGCGGGACAGGGCTCCTACGAGCAGTACTTC
-	TRBV4-1	-	TRBJ2-1	CASSQGPSDEQFF	TGCGCCAGCAGCCAAGGACCTTCCGATGAGCAGTTCTTC
-	TRBV6-1	TRBD2	TRBJ2-7	CASSQGGLASYEQYF	TGTGCCAGCAGCCAAGGGGGACTAGCATCCTACGAGCAGTACTTC
-	TRBV10-3	-	TRBJ1-2	CAISDVQGYYGYTF	TGTGCCATCAGCGACGTACAGGGATACTATGGCTACACCTTC
-	TRBV4-1	-	TRBJ1-1	CASQPLGASHYTEAFF	TGCGCCAGCCAGCCCCTGGGGGCTAGCCACTACACTGAAGCTTTCTTT
-	TRBV5-4	TRBD1	TRBJ2-7	CASSLSAGGLHEQYF	TGTGCCAGCAGCTTGTCGGCAGGGGGCCTCCACGAGCAGTACTTC
-	TRBV9	-	TRBJ1-1	CASSVDGRGTDEAFF	TGTGCCAGCAGCGTAGATGGAAGGGGGACCGATGAAGCTTTCTTT
-	TRBV13	-	TRBJ2-7	CASSEKGSEQYF	TGTGCCAGCAGCGAAAAGGGGTCTGAGCAGTACTTC
-	TRBV28	-	TRBJ2-5	CASSSHRALGQETQYF	TGTGCCAGCAGTTCCCACAGGGCATTAGGGCAAGAGACCCAGTACTTC
once	TRBV29-1	TRBD2	TRBJ2-1	CSVAYSPGLGADNEQFF	TGCAGCGTTGCCTACTCGCCGGGACTAGGGGCGGACAATGAGCAGTTCTTC
-	TRBV28	-	TRBJ1-5	CASSFQGRNQPQHF	TGTGCCAGCAGTTTCCAGGGGAGGAATCAGCCCCAGCATTTT
-	TRBV21-1	-	TRBJ2-1	CASSKSGSPYNEQFF	TGTGCCAGCAGCAAGAGCGGCTCTCCCTACAATGAGCAGTTCTTC